This TCR beta chain emerged from a study of PD-1 and CTLA-4 blockade in melanoma. Data came from immunoSEQ multiplex PCR; TCRdb stores just in-frame clones and leaves some out. The profile shows approximately 17,000 clones, approximately 70% of them singletons. This CDR3 is 14 amino acids long. V was pared by 6 bases and J by 1 base, with 10 bases between. CDR1 MNHEY and CDR2 SMNVEV come from the germline V gene (reference sequence). This clone was detected a few times. The receptor was isolated from a human donor with melanoma. The sample consisted of CD8+ T cells from peripheral blood, taken from a patient given anti-PD-1 treatment. This sequence joins TRBV27 and TRBJ1-5; D remains ambiguous. CDR3 DNA: TGTGCCAGCAGGGAACCGGGGAGCAATCAGCCCCAGCATTTT. Translation gives CASREPGSNQPQHF.